The following is a TCR beta chain sequence with its context. The target antigen is unknown. This sample stems from a study of pediatric ulcerative colitis. The data were produced by immunoSEQ multiplex PCR, yet TCRdb's version contains in-frame clones alone and is incomplete. Found here are 15,000 to 20,000 clones, about 80% of them singletons; the top ten hold around 7.6%. The germline gives CDR1 MDHEN, CDR2 SYDVKM. The V end was cut by 2 bases, the J end by 6 bases, with 16 bases between. This CDR3 spans 15 amino acids. During colonoscopy, one to two rectal pinch biopsies were collected. Study-level points and caveats: Compared with controls, ulcerative colitis showed greater blood-rectum clone sharing. Clonal expansions reduced rectal repertoire diversity in acute severe colitis.

The material sequenced was gut tissue. This chain links TRBV28 with TRBJ1-2; D gene ambiguous. This clonotype was obtained from a boy under 18 who was a control in a study of pediatric ulcerative colitis. CDR3 nucleotides: TGTGCCAGCAGTTTACCCGGAGGGCAATCGAATGGCTACACCTTC. It specifies CASSLPGGQSNGYTF.